These 4 T cell receptor beta chains were sequenced from one sample in a study of T cell responses to AZD1222 COVID-19 vaccine. Sequenced by immunoSEQ multiplex PCR; TCRdb stores in-frame clones only, minus some. The sample consists of tens of thousands of clones, approximately 90% of them appearing once. Sample: peripheral blood, taken 28 days after the second AZD1222 dose. The receptor set was obtained from an adult who received the AZD1222 COVID-19 vaccine.

The gene calls are TRBV19 and TRBJ1-4, with D uncertain. Germline CDR1 LNHDA, CDR2 SQIVND (reference sequence). Trimming removed 11 bases from V and 0 bases from J, with 16 bases in between. CDR3 length: 15 residues. DNA for the CDR3: TGTGCCTCGGCCGGGAACGATGCAACTAATGAAAAACTGTTTTTT. This codes for CASAGNDATNEKLFF.

In this sample, this clone turned up once. The genes are TRBV7-8 and TRBJ1-5, with a tentative D call TRBD1 (5 bases). CDR3 size: 15 residues. The V and J ends lost 4 bases and 5 bases respectively, with 15 bases between them. Germline assignment: CDR1 SGHVS and CDR2 FQNEAQ. CDR3 nucleotide sequence: TGTGCCAGCAGCTCAGGGCGGAGGCCAGATCAGCCCCAGCATTTT. Translation: CASSSGRRPDQPQHF.

The genes are TRBV7-2 and TRBJ1-2; a weak D match, TRBD1 (6 bases). The CDR3 sequence is 16 residues long. Germline assignment: CDR1 SGHTA and CDR2 FQGNSA. With 4 bases removed from V and 4 bases from J, the gap between germline ends came to 19 bases. DNA for the CDR3: TGTGCCAGCAGCTACCAAACGGGAGAGGGGGTCTATGGCTACACCTTC. It yields the protein CASSYQTGEGVYGYTF.

The rearrangement links TRBV4-1 to TRBJ1-1, with 7 bases identical to TRBD1. Per germline, CDR1 MGHRA and CDR2 YSYEKL. This CDR3 contains 15 residues. After removal of 7 bases from V and 3 bases from J, the junction contained 11 bases not matched to a gene. The CDR3 spells CASNPSDRDDTEAFF. The CDR3 nucleotides are TGCGCCAGCAACCCAAGTGACAGGGATGACACTGAAGCTTTCTTT.